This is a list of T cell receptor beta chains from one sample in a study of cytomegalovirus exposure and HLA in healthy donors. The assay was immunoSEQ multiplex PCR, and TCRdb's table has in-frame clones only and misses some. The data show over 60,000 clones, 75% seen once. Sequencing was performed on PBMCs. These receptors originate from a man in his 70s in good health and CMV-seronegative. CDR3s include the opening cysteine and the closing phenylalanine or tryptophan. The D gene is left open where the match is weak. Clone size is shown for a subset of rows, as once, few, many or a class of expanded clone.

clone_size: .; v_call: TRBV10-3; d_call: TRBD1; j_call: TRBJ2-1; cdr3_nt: TGTGCCATTCAGCTTACAGGGGACGGTGGTGAGCAGTTCTTC; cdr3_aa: CAIQLTGDGGEQFF
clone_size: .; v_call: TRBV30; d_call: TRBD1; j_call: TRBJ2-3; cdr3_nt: TGTGCCTCAGGACAGGGAACAGATACGCAGTATTTT; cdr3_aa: CASGQGTDTQYF
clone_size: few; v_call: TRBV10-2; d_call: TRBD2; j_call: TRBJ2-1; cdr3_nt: TGCGCCAGCAGTGCGCTAGCGGGCTACAATGAGCAGTTCTTC; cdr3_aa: CASSALAGYNEQFF
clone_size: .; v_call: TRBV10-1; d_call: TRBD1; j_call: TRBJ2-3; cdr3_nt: TGCGCCAGCACCCGAGGGGACAGGGACACAGATACGCAGTATTTT; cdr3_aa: CASTRGDRDTDTQYF
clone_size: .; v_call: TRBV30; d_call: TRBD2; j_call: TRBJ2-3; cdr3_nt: TGTGCCTGGAGTGTAGCGGCGGGGGGGACAGATACGCAGTATTTT; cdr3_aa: CAWSVAAGGTDTQYF
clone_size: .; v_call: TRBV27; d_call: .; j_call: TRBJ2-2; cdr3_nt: TGTGCCAGCACCCTAGCGCTGGGTGCCGGGGAGCTGTTTTTT; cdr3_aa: CASTLALGAGELFF
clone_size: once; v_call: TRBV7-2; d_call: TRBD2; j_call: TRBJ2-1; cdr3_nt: TGTGCCAGCAGCTTAGGGGGGGGCTCCTACAATGAGCAGTTCTTC; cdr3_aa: CASSLGGGSYNEQFF
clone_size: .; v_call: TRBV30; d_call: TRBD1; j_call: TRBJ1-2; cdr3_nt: TGTGCCTGGAGAGAGGACAGGGAGGACTATGGCTACACCTTC; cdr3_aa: CAWREDREDYGYTF
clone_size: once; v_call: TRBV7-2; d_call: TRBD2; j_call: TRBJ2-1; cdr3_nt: TGTGCCAGCAGCGCCGGGCGGAGCGGGAGCAATGAGCAGTTCTTC; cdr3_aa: CASSAGRSGSNEQFF
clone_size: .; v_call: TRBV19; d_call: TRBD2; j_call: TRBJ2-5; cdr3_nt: TGTGCCAGTACCCAATCGTCTAGCGGGAGAAAAGAGACCCAGTACTTC; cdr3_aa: CASTQSSSGRKETQYF
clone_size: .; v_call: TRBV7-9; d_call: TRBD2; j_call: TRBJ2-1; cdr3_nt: TGTGCCAGCAGTCCAGCTAGCGGGAGACCTTGGGATGAGCAGTTCTTC; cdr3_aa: CASSPASGRPWDEQFF
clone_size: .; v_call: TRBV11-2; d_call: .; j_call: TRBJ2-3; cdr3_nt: TGTGCCAGCAGTCAACTTGGGGCCGTGTCAGATACGCAGTATTTT; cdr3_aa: CASSQLGAVSDTQYF
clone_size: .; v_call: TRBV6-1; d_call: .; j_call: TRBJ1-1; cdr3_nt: TGTGCCAGCATCAATAGGGGGGGTCGCGCTGAAGCTTTCTTT; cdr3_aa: CASINRGGRAEAFF
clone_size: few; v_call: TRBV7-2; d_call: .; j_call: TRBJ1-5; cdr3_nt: TGTGCCAGCAGCTTAGCGGGCCCTCAAGGGCCCCAGCATTTT; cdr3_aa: CASSLAGPQGPQHF
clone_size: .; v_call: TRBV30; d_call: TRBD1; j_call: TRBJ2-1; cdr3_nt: TGTGCCTGGAGTAAGGGACAGGGAGAGGGTGAGCAGTTCTTC; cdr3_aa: CAWSKGQGEGEQFF
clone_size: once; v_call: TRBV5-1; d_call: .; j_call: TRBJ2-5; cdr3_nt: TGCGCCAGCAGCTTGGGAGACAGAGTTAACGGATTGGGGACCCAGTACTTC; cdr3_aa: CASSLGDRVNGLGTQYF
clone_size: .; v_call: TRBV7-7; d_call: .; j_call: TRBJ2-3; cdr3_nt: TGTGCTAGCAGCTTAGGGCTTGCTAGCACAGATACGCAGTATTTT; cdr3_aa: CASSLGLASTDTQYF
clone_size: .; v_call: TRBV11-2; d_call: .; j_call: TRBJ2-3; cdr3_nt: TGTGCCAGCAGCTTAGGAAGGAACAGGGCAGATACGCAGTATTTT; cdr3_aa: CASSLGRNRADTQYF
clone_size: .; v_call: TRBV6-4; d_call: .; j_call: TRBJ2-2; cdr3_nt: TGTGCCAGCAGGAATAGCGGCGGGGAGCTGTTTTTT; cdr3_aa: CASRNSGGELFF
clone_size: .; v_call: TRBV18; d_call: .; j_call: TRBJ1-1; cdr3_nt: TGTGCCAGCTTACCTACAGGGAGTGAAGGAGCTTTCTTT; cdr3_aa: CASLPTGSEGAFF
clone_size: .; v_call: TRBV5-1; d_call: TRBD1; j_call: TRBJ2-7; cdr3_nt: TGCGCCAGCAGCAGGGACAGCTTCTCCTACGAGCAGTACTTC; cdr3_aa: CASSRDSFSYEQYF
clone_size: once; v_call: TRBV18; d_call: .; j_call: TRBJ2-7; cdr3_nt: TGTGCCAGCTCAAAGGTCGACAGGTTCTCCTACGAGCAGTACTTC; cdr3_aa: CASSKVDRFSYEQYF
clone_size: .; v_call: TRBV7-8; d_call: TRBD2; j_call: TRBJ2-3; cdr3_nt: TGTGCCAGCAGCTTCTTCGGGGGGGCTGGAGATACGCAGTATTTT; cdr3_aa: CASSFFGGAGDTQYF
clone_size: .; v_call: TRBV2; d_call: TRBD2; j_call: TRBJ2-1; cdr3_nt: TGTGCCAGCACCGCCGGGGGGGCCTACAATGAGCAGTTCTTC; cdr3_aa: CASTAGGAYNEQFF